These 16 T cell receptor beta chains came from one sample sequenced in a study of T cell changes during pregnancy in multiple sclerosis. Here immunoSEQ multiplex PCR was the method, and the copy in TCRdb shows in-frame clones only, minus some. The profile shows 8,600 or so clones, 70% to 90% of them singletons. The material sequenced was CD8+ T cells from peripheral blood mononuclear cells, taken in the first trimester of pregnancy. These receptors all stem from a female donor in good health, enrolled as a control in a pregnancy study.

This clone is medium-sized within its sample. V is TRBV6-1 and J is TRBJ1-1, with 8 bases lining up with TRBD1. Germline-derived CDR1 and CDR2 are MNHNS and SASEGT. Losses at the gene ends were 2 bases for V and 1 base for J; bases not matched to a gene: 6. The CDR3 consists of 16 residues. CDR3 bases: TGTGCCAGCAGTGAATCGGTGGGGACAGGGAACACTGAAGCTTTCTTT. It encodes CASSESVGTGNTEAFF.

The rearrangement links TRBV27 to TRBJ2-2; 7 nucleotides match TRBD2. From germline, CDR1 is MNHEY and CDR2 SMNVEV (reference sequence). V lost 9 bases, J lost 3 bases, and 4 bases stayed unmatched. The CDR3 consists of 13 residues. Written as DNA, the CDR3 is TGTGCCAGAAAAGCGGGATACACCGGGGAGCTGTTTTTT. Amino acid sequence: CARKAGYTGELFF.

The rearrangement links TRBV19 to TRBJ1-1, with TRBD1 matching 8 bases. After removal of 3 bases from V and 4 bases from J, the junction contained 7 bases not matched to a gene. CDR3 length: 15 residues. Germline lookup yields CDR1 LNHDA and CDR2 SQIVND (reference sequence). The CDR3 bases are TGTGCCAGTAGTATCGACAGGGGCTTGAGCACTGAAGCTTTCTTT. It yields the protein CASSIDRGLSTEAFF.

The V gene is TRBV6-4, the J gene TRBJ2-5, with 11 nucleotides matching TRBD2. V trimming: 5 bases; J trimming: 1 base; junction bases outside the gene matches: 3. There are 15 residues in the CDR3. Germline V lookup: CDR1 MRHNA, CDR2 SNTAGT. The CDR3 here is CASSPLAGGQETQYF. Written as DNA, the CDR3 is TGTGCCAGCAGTCCCCTAGCGGGGGGCCAAGAGACCCAGTACTTC.

The chain couples TRBV5-4 to TRBJ1-6, with 8 bases aligning to TRBD1. Germline V gene sequence: CDR1 SGHNT, CDR2 YYREEE (reference sequence). This CDR3 has 15 amino acids. The ends lost 4 bases at V and 7 bases at J; junction bases unmatched: 7. The CDR3 bases are TGTGCCAGCAGCAGGGGACAGGCCCAAAATTCACCCCTCCACTTT. This translates into CASSRGQAQNSPLHF. Supplemented by reference TRBV5-4 and TRBJ1-6, the full variable domain reads ETGVTQSPTHLIKTRGQQVTLRCSSQSGHNTVSWYQQALGQGPQFIFQYYREEENGRGNFPPRFSGLQFPNYSSELNVNALELDDSALYLCASSRGQAQNSPLHFGNGTRLTVT.

This clone counts as medium-sized. The chain has TRBV6-1 and TRBJ2-7, with 9 bases lining up with TRBD2. The CDR3 is 13 amino acids. The germline V gene has CDR1 MNHNS and CDR2 SASEGT. V shed 5 bases, J shed 3 bases, and the junction held 2 bases outside the gene matches. The CDR3 sequence is CASSSTSGYEQYF. CDR3 nucleotide sequence: TGTGCCAGCAGTTCGACTAGCGGCTACGAGCAGTACTTC.

The J gene is TRBJ2-7, the V gene TRBV7-2; 9 bases fit TRBD1. Germline V gene sequence: CDR1 SGHTA, CDR2 FQGNSA. Trimming cost V 5 bases and J 7 bases; bases outside gene matches: 12. CDR3 size: 15 residues. The CDR3 region is CASSLLDGQGREQYF. DNA of the CDR3: TGTGCCAGCAGCCTCCTGGATGGACAGGGGCGAGAGCAGTACTTC.

The V call is TRBV30, the J call TRBJ2-7, with a tentative D call TRBD2 (5 bases). Germline CDR1 GTSNPN, CDR2 SVGIG (reference sequence). The CDR3 loop spans 12 amino acids. V was trimmed by 1 base and J by 6 bases, leaving 10 bases between them. CDR3 region: CAWSETRGEQYF. Written as DNA, the CDR3 is TGTGCCTGGAGTGAAACTAGAGGCGAGCAGTACTTC.

This chain connects TRBV28 to TRBJ2-1; tentatively, D is TRBD2 (6 bases). Deletions cut 5 bases from V and 1 base from J, with 15 bases between. This CDR3 has 16 amino acids. Germline lookup yields CDR1 MDHEN and CDR2 SYDVKM. CDR3 region: CASSPRSGRSYNEQFF. In DNA form, the CDR3 reads TGTGCCAGCAGTCCCCGTAGCGGACGGTCCTACAATGAGCAGTTCTTC.

This chain links TRBV6-4 with TRBJ2-2; D gene uncertain. Germline-derived CDR1 and CDR2 are MRHNA and SNTAGT. The length of the CDR3 is 15 residues. Trimming took 0 bases from V and 0 from J, leaving 5 bases between them. The CDR3 DNA follows: TGTGCCAGCAGTGACTCTCAATCGAACACCGGGGAGCTGTTTTTT. The encoded protein is CASSDSQSNTGELFF.

This clone was seen just once. The chain combines TRBV6-1 with TRBJ1-2, with TRBD1 matching 9 bases. V lost 7 bases to trimming and J lost 8 bases; unmatched junction nucleotides: 11. Per germline, CDR1 MNHNS and CDR2 SASEGT. This CDR3 spans 14 amino acids. CDR3 DNA sequence: TGTGCCAGCAATCTAGGACAGGGGTGGAGGGGCTACACCTTC. Protein sequence: CASNLGQGWRGYTF.

The chain uses TRBV6-5 and TRBJ1-3; D is perhaps TRBD1 (6 bases). Germline V gives CDR1 MNHEY, CDR2 SVGAGI. The CDR3 extends over 16 amino acids. The V end lost 0 bases, the J end lost 3 bases, and 12 bases lay between the germline ends. CDR3 residues: CASSYSSGDGGNTIYF. As DNA, the CDR3 is TGTGCCAGCAGTTACTCCTCAGGGGATGGTGGAAACACCATATATTTT.

The V call is TRBV27, the J call TRBJ2-5; TRBD2 matches at 8 bases. The length of the CDR3 is 15 residues. Germline V lookup: CDR1 MNHEY, CDR2 SMNVEV (reference sequence). The ends lost 11 bases at V and 7 bases at J; junction bases unmatched: 18. CDR3 amino acids: CASGGAGPNTRTQYF. The CDR3 coding sequence is TGTGCCTCCGGGGGGGCGGGTCCCAACACAAGGACCCAGTACTTC.

The V and J genes are TRBV5-4 and TRBJ1-6; 9 bases are shared with TRBD1. Losses at the gene ends were 4 bases for V and 6 bases for J; bases not matched to a gene: 11. Germline V gene sequence: CDR1 SGHNT, CDR2 YYREEE (reference sequence). The CDR3 spans 17 residues. As DNA, the CDR3 is TGTGCCAGCAGCGGGACCCTAACGGACAGGGGTAATTCACCCCTCCACTTT. Protein sequence: CASSGTLTDRGNSPLHF.

This chain joins TRBV6-5 and TRBJ1-1; D gene uncertain. V lost 8 bases, J lost 4 bases, and 8 bases lay in between. CDR3 size: 11 residues. CDR1 and CDR2 (germline): MNHEY, SVGAGI. The CDR3, as DNA: TGTGCCAGCCGCGTTGGCACTGAAGCTTTCTTT. Protein product: CASRVGTEAFF.

The chain is built from TRBV5-1 and TRBJ2-5, with 7 bases matching TRBD1. Germline trimming cut 7 bases from V and 5 bases from J; bases unmatched to any gene: 14. The germline CDR1 and CDR2 sequences are SGHRS and YFSETQ. This CDR3 has 15 amino acids. CDR3 coding DNA: TGCGCCAGCCACACCGGGACAGTCCCCCAGGAGACCCAGTACTTC. Its protein product is CASHTGTVPQETQYF.